These 27 T cell receptor beta chains were all obtained from the same sample, sequenced in a study of blood T cell repertoires in COVID-19. Repertoires were generated with immunoSEQ multiplex PCR, while TCRdb's copy carries only in-frame clones and drops some. The data contain about 170,000 clones, about 85% of them singletons. Sequenced sample: peripheral blood. The receptors come from a human donor with acute or convalescent COVID-19. The donor label of this sample is uncertain.

This chain connects TRBV2 to TRBJ1-5; perhaps TRBD1 as D (6 bases). In germline, CDR1 is SNHLY, CDR2 FYNNEI. The V end was cut by 8 bases, the J end by 1 base, with 18 bases between. This CDR3 is built from 16 residues. CDR3 nucleotide sequence: TGTGCCAGCGGCCGCCGGGACACCCCGAGCAATCAGCCCCAGCATTTT. This codes for CASGRRDTPSNQPQHF.

The chain joins TRBV5-4 to TRBJ2-7; 9 bases are shared with TRBD1. CDR1 is SGHNT and CDR2 is YYREEE in the germline V gene (reference sequence). This CDR3 has 15 residues. V was pared by 4 bases and J by 5 bases, with 10 bases of the junction left unmatched. Here the CDR3 reads CASSPLGQGWDEQYF. In DNA form, the CDR3 reads TGTGCCAGCAGCCCCTTGGGACAGGGTTGGGACGAGCAGTACTTC.

The V call is TRBV14, the J call TRBJ2-5, with TRBD1 matching over 9 bases. V gave up 4 bases and J gave up 7 bases; unmatched junction bases: 4. The length of the CDR3 is 13 residues. Per the germline V gene, CDR1 is SGHDN and CDR2 is FVKESK. CDR3 sequence reads: CASSRGQGGTQYF. For the CDR3, the DNA is TGTGCCAGCAGCCGGGGACAGGGAGGGACCCAGTACTTC.

This chain joins TRBV27 and TRBJ2-1; 7 positions agree with TRBD1. With V trimmed by 2 bases and J by 10 bases, 14 bases remained unmatched. The germline V gene encodes CDR1 MNHEY and CDR2 SMNVEV (reference sequence). The CDR3 runs to 16 residues. In nucleotides, the CDR3 is TGTGCCAGCAGTTTACCGGAAAAAGCGGCCAGGGGGGAGCAGTTCTTC. Translated: CASSLPEKAARGEQFF.

Notes on this clone: Compared with germline, one end of the junction differs, possibly owing to a read error. The chain links TRBV6-5 to TRBJ1-4, with D possibly matching TRBD1 (6 bases). From germline, CDR1 is MNHEY and CDR2 SVGAGI. The CDR3 spans 16 residues. CDR3 region: CAGSYSAGAGREKLFF. In nucleotides, the CDR3 is TGTGCCGGCAGTTACTCAGCGGGGGCCGGTCGGGAAAAACTGTTTTTT.

The rearrangement uses TRBV19 and TRBJ1-5, with 11 nucleotides matching TRBD1. Germline values: CDR1 LNHDA, CDR2 SQIVND (reference sequence). The V gene end was trimmed by 1 base and the J gene end by 6 bases; junction bases not matched to a gene: 2. The CDR3 length is 15 residues. The CDR3 region is CASSIGDRGSQPQHF. The CDR3 DNA reads TGTGCCAGTAGTATAGGGGACAGGGGGAGTCAGCCCCAGCATTTT.

The J gene is TRBJ2-3, the V gene TRBV5-4, with D maybe TRBD2 (6 bases). The CDR3 is 14 residues long. The germline V and J ends were trimmed by 5 bases and 4 bases, with 14 bases remaining between them. Germline V CDR1 and CDR2: SGHNT, YYREEE (reference sequence). The DNA of the CDR3 is TGTGCCAGCAGTCGACTAGTGGAGGCAGATACGCAGTATTTT. As protein: CASSRLVEADTQYF.

This clone was counted between two and nine times. J is TRBJ2-5 and V is TRBV5-1, with TRBD1 identical over 8 bases. The junction had 6 bases not matched to a gene; V was cut back by 4 bases and J by 1 base. Germline V gene lookup returns CDR1 SGHRS and CDR2 YFSETQ. The CDR3 is 15 residues long. The CDR3 DNA sequence: TGCGCCAGCAGCCCAGGGACAGGAGGCCAAGAGACCCAGTACTTC. This gives the protein CASSPGTGGQETQYF.

This chain connects TRBV24-1 to TRBJ2-3; tentatively, D is TRBD1 (6 bases). Between the trimmed V and J ends, which lost 5 bases and 4 bases, there was a span of 15 bases. This CDR3 spans 15 amino acids. Germline V gene lookup returns CDR1 KGHDR and CDR2 SFDVKD. The CDR3 here is CATSVTRGTADTQYF. The CDR3 DNA reads TGTGCCACCAGTGTGACGAGGGGGACGGCAGATACGCAGTATTTT.

The V and J genes are TRBV5-1 and TRBJ2-3; TRBD1 matches at 10 bases. J was trimmed by 4 bases and V by 3 bases; bases with no gene match: 5. The CDR3 sequence is 15 residues long. Germline CDR1 and CDR2: SGHRS and YFSETQ. The CDR3 loop is CASSSDRGMADTQYF. The CDR3 bases are TGCGCCAGCAGCTCGGACAGGGGGATGGCAGATACGCAGTATTTT.

This chain uses TRBV19 with TRBJ1-2; D not resolved. Per germline, CDR1 LNHDA and CDR2 SQIVND (reference sequence). The V end was cut by 11 bases, the J end by 1 base, with 17 bases between. The CDR3 runs 14 residues. CDR3: CAPRSGIINYGYTF. The CDR3 DNA reads TGTGCCCCCAGGTCGGGGATTATTAACTATGGCTACACCTTC.

The chain employs TRBV7-2 and TRBJ2-3, with D possibly TRBD2 on 5 matching bases. Trimming cost V 5 bases and J 2 bases, with 17 bases left between them. Per the germline V gene, CDR1 is SGHTA and CDR2 is FQGNSA. The CDR3 spans 16 residues. The CDR3 spells CASSLQLGLTTDTQYF. In DNA, the CDR3 is TGTGCCAGCAGCCTACAACTAGGGCTAACCACAGATACGCAGTATTTT. The variable domain in full, completed from reference TRBV7-2 and TRBJ2-3, reads GAGVSQSPSNKVTEKGKDVELRCDPISGHTALYWYRQSLGQGLEFLIYFQGNSAPDKSGLPSDRFSAERTGGSVSTLTIQRTQQEDSAVYLCASSLQLGLTTDTQYFGPGTRLTVL.

The chain links TRBV15 to TRBJ1-5; 7 bases align to TRBD1. Per germline, CDR1 LNHNV and CDR2 YYDKDF (reference sequence). The V segment lost 6 bases and the J segment 5 bases; nucleotides outside the gene matches: 7. The CDR3 runs 14 residues. The CDR3 DNA follows: TGTGCCACCAGTCTCGACAGGGAGGATCAGCCCCAGCATTTT. Its protein is CATSLDREDQPQHF.

The chain couples TRBV25-1 to TRBJ1-5, with D perhaps matching TRBD1 (6 bases). In germline, CDR1 is MGHDK, CDR2 SYGVNS. Between the trimmed V and J ends, which lost 2 bases and 0 bases, there was a span of 11 bases. The CDR3 has 16 amino acids. CDR3 amino acids: CASSESSGASNQPQHF. Written as DNA, the CDR3 is TGTGCCAGCAGTGAAAGCTCAGGGGCTAGCAATCAGCCCCAGCATTTT.

This rearrangement joins TRBV7-9 to TRBJ1-1; 12 nucleotides match TRBD1. The CDR3 has 18 residues. V dropped 5 bases and J dropped 2; count of bases not matched to a gene: 12. The germline V gene has CDR1 SEHNR and CDR2 FQNEAQ (reference sequence). This chain's CDR3 is CASSPLAGQGAGNTEAFF. The CDR3 DNA reads as TGTGCCAGCAGCCCCTTGGCGGGACAGGGGGCAGGAAACACTGAAGCTTTCTTT.

V is TRBV25-1 and J is TRBJ2-5, with D hard to call. Germline V CDR1 and CDR2: MGHDK, SYGVNS. V lost 1 base, J lost 3 bases, and 3 bases lay in between. CDR3 length: 12 residues. The CDR3 here is CASSEFEETQYF. In DNA form, the CDR3 reads TGTGCCAGCAGTGAATTCGAAGAGACCCAGTACTTC.

V usage is TRBV7-9 and J usage is TRBJ1-4, with 9 bases lining up with TRBD1. The CDR3 covers 19 residues. Germline CDR1 SEHNR, CDR2 FQNEAQ (reference sequence). V lost 5 bases to trimming and J lost 0 bases; unmatched junction nucleotides: 13. CDR3 bases: TGTGCCAGCAGCCACCCAAGTGGGACAGGGACTACAACTAATGAAAAACTGTTTTTT. The encoded protein is CASSHPSGTGTTTNEKLFF.

This chain joins TRBV9 and TRBJ1-3, with D possibly matching TRBD1 (5 bases). V was shortened by 0 bases and J by 0 bases, with 10 bases between the two germline ends. Germline V gene sequence: CDR1 SGDLS, CDR2 YYNGEE. The CDR3 is made up of 16 amino acids. CDR3 sequence (DNA): TGTGCCAGCAGCGTAGCGTCCAGGGCCTCTGGAAACACCATATATTTT. This encodes CASSVASRASGNTIYF.

The chain joins TRBV5-1 to TRBJ1-1; 7 bases align to TRBD1. V was clipped by 3 bases and J by 4 bases; unmatched bases: 12. The CDR3 is 16 amino acids. Germline V gene data show CDR1 as SGHRS and CDR2 as YFSETQ. The CDR3, as DNA: TGCGCCAGCAGCTCAGCAGAGGGGGCGCGGGTCACTGAAGCTTTCTTT. It specifies CASSSAEGARVTEAFF.

This clone was observed once. The chain carries TRBV30 and TRBJ1-1, with TRBD1 matching 10 bases. The CDR3 has 15 amino acids. Germline lookup yields CDR1 GTSNPN and CDR2 SVGIG (reference sequence). With 4 bases clipped from V and 10 bases from J, the junction kept 15 bases outside the gene matches. Here the CDR3 reads CAWTPSGQGFSGAFF. Written as DNA, the CDR3 is TGTGCCTGGACGCCCTCGGGACAGGGGTTTTCGGGAGCTTTCTTT.

The rearrangement uses TRBV6-5 and TRBJ1-2, with D perhaps matching TRBD1 (5 bases). This CDR3 contains 15 residues. Trimming stripped 5 bases from V and 8 bases from J, with 21 bases between. CDR1 and CDR2 (germline): MNHEY, SVGAGI. CDR3 DNA sequence: TGTGCCAGCAGTCCACTTTTCTTTGGGACTTGGGGCTACACCTTC. Translation gives CASSPLFFGTWGYTF.

The chain carries TRBV11-2 and TRBJ1-2, with a tentative D call TRBD1 (6 bases). Trimming removed 1 base at V and 5 bases at J, with 14 bases between. This CDR3 has 15 amino acids. From germline, CDR1 is SGHAT and CDR2 FQNNGV. The DNA of the CDR3 is TGTGCCAGCAGCTTAGCCCCGGACAGAAGTTATGGCTACACCTTC. Protein product: CASSLAPDRSYGYTF.

The rearrangement uses TRBV11-3 and TRBJ2-7, with D possibly being TRBD2 (5 bases). Germline loops: CDR1 SGHNT, CDR2 YENEEA. The CDR3 loop spans 14 amino acids. The ends were cut back, 4 bases at V and 2 bases at J, with 12 bases in the middle. The chain's CDR3 is CASSSRTGAYEQYF. The CDR3 nucleotides are TGTGCCAGCAGCTCAAGGACTGGAGCCTACGAGCAGTACTTC.

The chain joins TRBV7-9 to TRBJ2-2, with no clear D. Germline assignment: CDR1 SEHNR and CDR2 FQNEAQ (reference sequence). V was pared by 5 bases and J by 1 base, with 5 bases between. This CDR3 is 13 amino acids long. The CDR3 sequence is CASSRQNTGELFF. The CDR3 bases are TGTGCCAGCAGCCGACAGAACACCGGGGAGCTGTTTTTT.

The chain employs TRBV5-8 and TRBJ2-3; a weak D match, TRBD2 (6 bases). The V gene lost 6 bases and the J gene lost 2 bases, with 16 bases spanning the gap. The CDR3 loop spans 15 amino acids. Germline CDR1 and CDR2: SGHTS and YDEGEE. The CDR3 DNA reads TGTGCCAGCAACTTACTAGCCGGAACCACAGATACGCAGTATTTT. Translating it yields CASNLLAGTTDTQYF.

The rearrangement links TRBV5-1 to TRBJ1-6; no definite D call. V lost 4 bases and J 7 bases, leaving 15 bases between the germline ends. The CDR3 length is 15 residues. The germline V gene has CDR1 SGHRS and CDR2 YFSETQ. CDR3 bases: TGCGCCAGCAGCCTGGAATGGGCCGTAAATTCACCCCTCCACTTT. Translating gives CASSLEWAVNSPLHF.

This chain uses TRBV29-1 with TRBJ1-5, with TRBD1 identical over 9 bases. CDR3 length equals 13 residues. Germline lookup yields CDR1 SQVTM and CDR2 ANQGSEA. V was pared by 8 bases and J by 4 bases, with 6 bases of the junction left unmatched. This CDR3 is CSTGTGRNQPQHF. The DNA for the CDR3 is TGCAGCACCGGGACAGGGAGGAATCAGCCCCAGCATTTT.